This T cell receptor (beta chain) was profiled in a study of neurological immune-mediated disorders. In this sample, this clonotype turned up a few times. The junction departs from germline at one end; a sequencing error may be responsible. From the 5' RACE reads, TCRdb called clonotypes with MiXCR, one entry per CDR3 protein. This sample yields about 65,000 distinct CDR3 sequences, of which 4.1% are seen a single time; roughly 2.7% belongs to the top ten. The receptor was isolated from a man aged 50 to 60 with multiple sclerosis. The specimen was PBMCs.

CDR3 protein: CSARDPRVAGAKVLTF. The DNA of the CDR3 is TGCAGTGCTAGAGATCCGCGGGTCGCTGGGGCCAAAGTCCTGACTTTC. The chain carries TRBV20-1 and TRBJ2-6; TRBD1 or TRBD2 may be the D gene (5 bases each). This CDR3 has 16 residues. From germline, CDR1 is DFQATT and CDR2 SNEGSKA (reference sequence).